The 21 T cell receptor beta chains below were found in one sample sequenced in a study of T cells in Graves' hyperthyroidism and ophthalmopathy. Authors of the study amplified TCR beta CDR3 regions from RNA transcripts. Primed by the HTBI set, a first-round RT-PCR was run on the TCR CDR3. MiXCR, run by TCRdb on the multiplex PCR reads, gives a single entry per CDR3 protein. This repertoire shows over 700,000 distinct CDR3 sequences, about 17% found once; its top ten account for approximately 15%. Sequenced: blood. These receptors all come from a woman between 50 and 59 years old with Graves' hyperthyroidism that later progressed to Graves' ophthalmopathy.

This clonotype appeared many times. For the CDR3, the DNA is TGTGCCAGCAGTGATTTGAGGGGTCTCCGCTACAATGAGCAGTTCTTC. This encodes CASSDLRGLRYNEQFF. The V call is TRBV2, the J call TRBJ2-1, with D possibly called TRBD1 or TRBD2 (5 bases each). The germline V gene encodes CDR1 SNHLY and CDR2 FYNNEI. The CDR3 is made up of 16 amino acids. Trimming stripped 3 bases from V and 3 bases from J, with 15 bases between.

There are a few counts of this clonotype. The genes are TRBV5-6 and TRBJ2-3; TRBD1 might be the D (5 bases). The length of the CDR3 is 13 residues. Deletions cut 1 base from V and 5 bases from J, with 8 bases between. Germline V gene sequence: CDR1 SGHDT, CDR2 YYEEEE. In nucleotides, the CDR3 is TGTGCCAGCAGCTTGTACCAGGGAGATACGCAGTATTTT. It encodes CASSLYQGDTQYF.

This clonotype has ten or more counts. The CDR3 loop is CASSQPRQGKETQYF. DNA for the CDR3: TGTGCCAGCAGCCAACCGCGGCAGGGCAAAGAGACCCAGTACTTC. The V and J genes are TRBV3-1 and TRBJ2-5, with D perhaps TRBD1 (5 bases). Germline values: CDR1 LGHDT, CDR2 YNNKEL (reference sequence). CDR3 length: 15 amino acids. The V gene lost 2 bases and the J gene lost 3 bases, with 13 bases spanning the gap.

Many counts were recorded for this clonotype. The chain uses TRBV3-1 and TRBJ1-2, with a weak D call TRBD1 (6 bases). Trimming took 3 bases from V and 6 from J, leaving 17 bases between them. This CDR3 region has 15 residues. CDR1 LGHDT and CDR2 YNNKEL come from the germline V gene (reference sequence). The CDR3 here is CASSHPGGGPDGYTF. DNA of the CDR3: TGTGCCAGCAGCCACCCTGGCGGGGGGCCGGATGGCTACACCTTC.

At least ten counts were recorded for this clonotype. J is TRBJ2-2 and V is TRBV3-1, with D perhaps TRBD1 or TRBD2 (5 bases each). V gave up 4 bases and J gave up 1 base, with 7 bases separating them. From germline, CDR1 is LGHDT and CDR2 YNNKEL (reference sequence). The CDR3 covers 14 residues. As DNA, the CDR3 is TGTGCCAGCAGCCGGGACGGGAACACCGGGGAGCTGTTTTTT. Amino acids: CASSRDGNTGELFF.

In its sample, this clonotype was seen a few times. The chain has TRBV5-1 and TRBJ2-5; either TRBD1 or TRBD2 may fit D (5 bases each). Germline values: CDR1 SGHRS, CDR2 YFSETQ. The CDR3 has 15 residues. V was clipped by 0 bases and J by 2 bases, with 11 bases between them. CDR3 sequence reads: CASSLDGTPQETQYF. The CDR3 DNA follows: TGCGCCAGCAGCTTGGATGGGACCCCACAAGAGACCCAGTACTTC.

The table lists this clonotype with a few counts. J is TRBJ1-2 and V is TRBV6-2 or TRBV6-3; D gene uncertain. Trimming took 4 bases from V and 2 from J, leaving 8 bases between them. This CDR3 contains 13 residues. CDR1 and CDR2 from the germline V gene are MNHEY and SVGEGT. CDR3 amino acids: CASSWAGNYGYTF. CDR3 nucleotide sequence: TGTGCCAGCAGTTGGGCAGGCAACTATGGCTACACCTTC.

Concerning this clonotype: Because the CDR3's place on the DNA is in doubt, the DNA is left out and the CDR3 is given as listed by TCRdb. The chain links TRBV12-3 or TRBV12-4 to TRBJ2-3; the table's D call, TRBD1, has no DNA check behind it. Ends included, the CDR3 has 22 residues. CDR3 in amino acids: CASGGGGSYEQYFGPGTDTQYF.

This clonotype was detected only a few times. The chain recombines TRBV6-5 with TRBJ1-5; D is perhaps TRBD1 (5 bases). V shed 0 bases and J shed 1 base, with 22 bases lying between them. This CDR3 contains 20 residues. Germline lookup yields CDR1 MNHEY and CDR2 SVGAGI. In nucleotides, the CDR3 is TGTGCCAGCAGTTACTCCGGTTGGGGACGTAAAGAGGAAAGCAATCAGCCCCAGCATTTT. Protein product: CASSYSGWGRKEESNQPQHF.

The rearrangement uses TRBV9 and TRBJ2-1; 12 nucleotides line up with TRBD2. The CDR3 totals 15 residues. V trimming: 4 bases; J trimming: 6 bases; junction bases outside the gene matches: 5. CDR1 and CDR2 (germline): SGDLS, YYNGEE. This CDR3 reads CASSRTSGVVNEQFF. CDR3 sequence (DNA): TGTGCCAGCAGCCGGACTAGCGGGGTGGTCAATGAGCAGTTCTTC.

This chain joins TRBV29-1 and TRBJ1-4; D remains unclear. Germline CDR1 reads SQVTM; CDR2 reads ANQGSEA. Deletions cut 4 bases from V and 3 bases from J, with 12 bases between. This CDR3 is 14 amino acids long. In DNA, the CDR3 is TGCAGCGTTGTTTTCCCTGGGGCTAATGAAAAACTGTTTTTT. Translated, it gives CSVVFPGANEKLFF. Using reference TRBV29-1 and TRBJ1-4 for the parts outside the CDR3, the full variable domain is SAVISQKPSRDICQRGTSLTIQCQVDSQVTMMFWYRQQPGQSLTLIATANQGSEATYESGFVIDKFPISRPNLTFSTLTVSNMSPEDSSIYLCSVVFPGANEKLFFGSGTQLSVL.

The rearrangement uses TRBV15 and TRBJ2-2, with TRBD1 matching 9 bases. This CDR3 is built from 15 residues. V lost 4 bases, J lost 6 bases, and 6 bases stayed unmatched. Germline CDR1 is LNHNV and CDR2 is YYDKDF (reference sequence). The CDR3: CATSITGTGSGELFF. In nucleotides, the CDR3 is TGTGCCACCAGCATCACCGGGACAGGGTCCGGGGAGCTGTTTTTT.

In its sample, this clonotype was seen a few times. The chain couples TRBV29-1 to TRBJ2-7; possible D gene TRBD1, 6 bases. Between the trimmed V and J ends, which lost 4 bases and 2 bases, there was a span of 9 bases. Germline V gene data show CDR1 as SQVTM and CDR2 as ANQGSEA. The CDR3 consists of 12 residues. CDR3 in amino acids: CSVVTGPYEQYF. DNA for the CDR3: TGCAGCGTTGTCACAGGGCCCTACGAGCAGTACTTC.

The J gene is TRBJ1-4, the V gene TRBV6-1; 9 bases are a match to TRBD1. V lost 6 bases to trimming and J lost 5 bases; unmatched junction nucleotides: 10. The germline V gene has CDR1 MNHNS and CDR2 SASEGT. This CDR3 spans 16 amino acids. The CDR3 DNA reads as TGTGCCAGCAGCACATCATACAGGGGGCAAAATGAAAAACTGTTTTTT. This gives the protein CASSTSYRGQNEKLFF.

At least ten counts were recorded for this clonotype. The V call is TRBV3-1, the J call TRBJ2-2; 7 bases agree with TRBD2. The germline V gene encodes CDR1 LGHDT and CDR2 YNNKEL (reference sequence). The CDR3 consists of 18 residues. V lost 1 base, J lost 0 bases, and 8 bases stayed unmatched. CDR3 sequence: CASSQGWRGSANTGELFF. DNA of the CDR3: TGTGCCAGCAGCCAAGGGTGGCGGGGGAGCGCGAACACCGGGGAGCTGTTTTTT.

This rearrangement joins TRBV20-1 to TRBJ1-4; 7 nucleotides agree with TRBD1. The CDR3 spans 14 residues. V was pared by 4 bases and J by 8 bases, with 10 bases of the junction left unmatched. CDR1 and CDR2 from the germline V gene are DFQATT and SNEGSKA (reference sequence). DNA for the CDR3: TGCAGTGCTATAAAGGGGGCCGAATGGGAAAAACTGTTTTTT. This sequence encodes CSAIKGAEWEKLFF.

This clonotype has ten or more counts. The chain's CDR3 is CSARGGGVSIKNIQYF. For the CDR3, the DNA is TGCAGTGCTAGGGGTGGGGGGGTTTCTATCAAAAACATTCAGTACTTC. V usage is TRBV20-1 and J usage is TRBJ2-4, with 7 bases identical to TRBD2. Germline CDR1 DFQATT, CDR2 SNEGSKA (reference sequence). The CDR3 has 16 residues. Unmatched junction bases numbered 11, after V lost 3 bases and J lost 3 bases.

With respect to this clonotype: This may be a read error: a much more frequent sequence differs by one nucleotide. The chain couples TRBV12-3 or TRBV12-4 to TRBJ2-1; D remains unclear. CDR3 length: 12 amino acids. Trimming took off 2 bases at V and 8 bases at J, with 7 bases between the two ends. Here the CDR3 reads CASSLIDDEQFF. As DNA, the CDR3 is TGTGCCAGCAGTTTAATAGACGATGAGCAGTTCTTC.

The chain couples TRBV20-1 to TRBJ1-2, with D unclear. The length of the CDR3 is 14 residues. Germline V gene lookup returns CDR1 DFQATT and CDR2 SNEGSKA (reference sequence). V was pared by 5 bases and J by 4 bases, with 17 bases between. CDR3 region: CSARERTAIYGYTF. The CDR3 region has the DNA TGCAGTGCTCGGGAGAGGACGGCGATCTATGGCTACACCTTC.

Many counts were recorded for this clonotype. CDR3 bases: TGCGCCAGCAGCCCCAGGCTCGTCACTGAAGCTTTCTTT. Translation gives CASSPRLVTEAFF. The chain joins TRBV4-1 to TRBJ1-1; D remains ambiguous. This CDR3 is 13 amino acids long. The ends were cut back, 4 bases at V and 4 bases at J, with 10 bases in the middle. CDR1 MGHRA and CDR2 YSYEKL come from the germline V gene.

This clonotype was seen repeatedly, ten times or more. V and J are TRBV3-1 and TRBJ1-4; D is unresolved. The V gene's germline CDR1 is LGHDT and CDR2 YNNKEL (reference sequence). The CDR3 is made up of 14 amino acids. V lost 2 bases, J lost 6 bases, and 10 bases lay in between. CDR3 in amino acids: CASSQNSWDEKLFF. The CDR3 DNA reads as TGTGCCAGCAGCCAAAACAGCTGGGATGAAAAACTGTTTTTT.